The text below deals with one T cell receptor (beta chain). Its antigen is currently not known. There are no base qualities to consult, and no much larger clone falls within one base. This entry comes from a study of cytomegalovirus exposure and HLA in healthy donors (dated by TCRdb to about 2017). Broadly, across the study: An earlier analysis of several hundred of the donors reported 250 to 300 Gb of sequence data and some 100 million unique TCR beta sequences from about 200 million T cells. A separate validation cohort of 100 to 150 different subjects was used in addition to the approximately 610-subject first cohort. HLA typing included class I and class II loci at four-digit resolution. Donor age, sex, ethnicity and CMV serostatus were compiled together with the repertoire data. To decide whether each TCR beta V gene segment behaved as functional or pseudogenic, an earlier analysis of some 600 of the donors relied on high-throughput TCR beta sequencing. A later genetic analysis took genome-wide SNP genotypes for about 65% of the 666 donors and used that subset as a discovery cohort. The aim of the study was to test whether cataloging public T cell receptors could identify signatures of past pathogen exposure. On average, 235,054 unique TCR beta nucleotide sequences were sequenced per donor among several hundred genotyped donors of the cohort, with roughly 19% of those sequences being non-productive. The genetic ancestry cluster associated with self-reported Caucasian donors included 70% to 85% of the roughly 390 genotyped donors. The T cell repertoires of some 700 subjects were profiled by immunosequencing and related to cytomegalovirus serostatus. The number of typed donors differed by locus: about 620-630 for A, B, C, DRB1 and DQB1; 500 to 550 for DQA1; over 600 for DPA1; and roughly 470 for DPB1. Roughly 5 DR-DQ haplotypes were treated as single units for association and clustering because of strong linkage in the cohort. The later analysis used no new phenotypic data to find candidate immune exposures, relying instead on TCR beta sequences and their occurrence across donors. High-throughput TCR immunosequencing, statistical association of individual TCRs with disease status, and machine learning were combined to predict cytomegalovirus infection status. A later analysis re-analyzed previously published TCR beta repertoires from 666 donors and added high-resolution HLA genotyping to study TCR occurrence patterns. All discovery cohort repertoires had been generated on a single sequencing platform. Approximately 300 gigabases of sequencing data and tens of millions of unique TCR sequences made up an early release that covered several hundred HLA-typed donors. Findings and caveats that apply to the study as a whole: In a later analysis, HLA-associated TCR beta chains showed more clonal expansion and lower generation probabilities than non-associated chains that were equally common. In a later genetic analysis, a missense DCLRE1C variant was associated with V-gene and J-gene trimming of TCR beta chains, and the association was replicated in an independent cohort. When HLA alleles, especially DR and DQ, strongly co-occurred, TCR associations were difficult to assign to individual alleles. In a later analysis, TCR association rates were found to vary across HLA loci, with the most associated TCRs seen for DRB1 alleles and the fewest for HLA-C alleles. Most TCR sequences were observed very rarely across donors, whereas some public TCRs were present in many individuals. In a later analysis, several top co-occurrence clusters were reported to appear linked to parvovirus B19, influenza, CMV and Epstein-Barr virus. A total of fewer than 200 TCR beta chains were listed by the study as associated with cytomegalovirus. Because HLA typing was missing for some donors at each locus, association tests included only the typed subset. According to a later analysis, most CMV-associated TCR beta chains appeared to be HLA-restricted, and the HLA associations seemed to be driven largely by CMV exposure. The classifier was reported to diagnose cytomegalovirus status with high specificity and sensitivity in both the original cohort and the validation cohort. This cohort had only TCR beta chains sequenced, and the lack of alpha or paired-chain data limited which features could be detected. The 87-base-pair reads could not distinguish some IMGT-functional V segments, including TRBV6-2 and TRBV6-3, so those segments were excluded. Specific HLA alleles were associated with 15,000 to 20,000 TCR beta sequences at a false discovery rate of 0.05 in a later analysis. Compared with the approximately 710-donor mean, donors in an Asian-associated ancestry cluster had fewer N-insertions in productive TCRs, according to a later genetic analysis. Immune exposure information for the cohort was limited to CMV serostatus. In vitro tests confirmed that a few of the cytomegalovirus-associated TCR beta chains recognize cytomegalovirus antigens. Correlated functional status among segregating V segments might reflect linkage disequilibrium, but an unknown experimental factor could not be ruled out. A further reported finding was that TCR beta sequences accurately predicted the HLA-A and HLA-B alleles for most subjects in the first cohort. Broadly in line with IMGT annotations, most TCR beta V segments showed up in productive rearrangements about 87% or about 30% of the time in an earlier analysis of 450 to 750 of the donors. A group of highly shared sequence variants was considered likely to be a technical artifact of the sequencing pipeline. The authors suggested that the approach could potentially be extended to other disease states and immunological phenotypes. Roughly uniform sequencing depth across donors was assumed in presence/absence analyses, although this assumption may not hold. Because counts were too low, roughly 17 rarely observed V segments, including chromosome 9 orphons, were left out of the earlier analysis of over 550 of the donors.

The cohort comprised 666 healthy bone marrow donors. Cohort members were all nominally healthy when sampled, although unrecorded immune exposures were likely present. The donor was CMV seropositive and belonged to the group of over 250 seropositive cohort members. A peripheral blood sample was collected from each donor, and TCR beta sequencing was performed on peripheral blood mononuclear cells. The Qiagen DNeasy Blood Extraction Kit was used to extract genomic DNA from the blood cell samples. Libraries were constructed by the immunoSEQ multiplex PCR assay. For the multiplex PCR, a mixture combining 60 forward primers for TCR Vbeta segments and 13 reverse primers for TCR Jbeta segments was used. A multiplex PCR assay on genomic DNA amplified the CDR3 region of rearranged TCR beta genes. The Illumina HiSeq System was used to sequence the amplified TCR beta libraries as 87-base-pair reads. In the authors' own workflow: Across the 500 to 750 repertoires, a later analysis counted 80 million or so unique TCR beta chains, some 11 million of which were shared by at least two donors. To remove PCR and sequencing errors, raw reads were error-corrected and collapsed into unique sequences using a nearest-neighbor algorithm that merged closely related sequences. To assign V, D and J gene segments, CDR3 sequences were aligned to IMGT reference sequences. For a sequence to be retained, at least a six-nucleotide match to both a V gene segment and a J gene segment was required. A rearrangement counted as productive if the CDR3 had no stop codons and remained in frame with V and J, and every other rearrangement counted as non-productive. CDR3 was defined according to IMGT convention as the region running from the second conserved V-encoded cysteine to the conserved J-encoded phenylalanine. The earlier analysis of about 590 of the donors excluded sequences that lacked an unambiguous match to a single V gene segment. An earlier analysis of 587 of the donors classified V segments as functional when productive rearrangements were above 56.7% and as segregating when the standard deviation between donors was above 5%. To diagnose cytomegalovirus status from the catalog of TCR beta chain sequences, a statistical classification framework was built. In a later analysis, TCR nucleotide sequences were compared against IMGT/GENE-DB human TR gene sequences so that V and J genes could be assigned. The TCRdist pipeline was used in a later analysis to assign CDR3 sequences and most-parsimonious VDJ recombination scenarios. In a later analysis, each TCR beta chain was defined by its CDR3 amino acid sequence together with its V-gene family, and reads without a unique V-gene family were excluded. A later analysis removed 592 highly shared, low-generation-probability nucleotide sequences to deal with suspected cross-contamination and a sequencing artifact. A later analysis calculated a clonal expansion index for each public chain from normalized within-repertoire ranks of inferred template counts. A later analysis computed generation probabilities with a VDJ recombination model fitted to out-of-frame rearrangements, and checked the results against IGoR. Hypergeometric tests were used in a later analysis to score TCR-TCR, TCR-HLA and TCR-CMV co-occurrence, with a repertoire-size bias correction applied to the TCR pairs. In a later analysis, false discovery rates were estimated by permuting HLA or CMV assignments 20 times. A later analysis grouped co-occurring TCRs with DBSCAN, adding TCRdist sequence similarity when clustering within HLA-allele-positive subsets. For co-occurrence clustering, repertoires with fewer than 30,000 or more than 120,000 public chains were excluded, along with four or five repertoires with anomalous nucleotide sharing. Not all clones reach the TCRdb copy of this immuneACCESS table, which keeps in-frame sequences only. Checked studies attribute under half of the gap to unresolved V genes and leave the rest unexplained. The DNA was the basis for D and trimming; V, J and clone size are from that table. This sample comprises around 100,000 clones, approximately 77% of them detected only once. Around an eighth of the sample belongs to the ten largest clones.

The CDR3 measures 15 amino acids from cysteine to phenylalanine. Left in the record is the CDR3 DNA by itself, 45 bases read in frame from the first base. The germline V gene sets CDR1 to SGHDT and CDR2 to YYEEEE. Trimming accounts for 4 bases at V and 0 bases at J, while the number of junction bases matched to no gene is 4. The TCR originated in a male donor in good health and CMV-seropositive. What was sequenced was PBMCs. This sequence uses TRBV5-6 and TRBJ2-3; 8 bases in the junction line up with TRBD1. The CDR3 protein: CASSLWTGSTDTQYF. The nucleotides are TGTGCCAGCAGCCTCTGGACAGGGAGCACAGATACGCAGTATTTT.